This T cell receptor (beta chain) was recovered during a study of CD8+CD57+ T cells in acquired aplastic anemia. For the study at large: Sorting CD4+ and CD8+ cells gave DNA averaging around 3 ug. Study observations and caveats: Both patients and controls carried the same twenty-nine CD8+ CDR3 sequences.

Patients selected for sequencing had displayed CD8+CD57+ cell expansion by flow cytometry. Each of the patients presented with severe acquired aplastic anemia. Regarding this clonotype: No antigen is known for it.

Germline lookup yields CDR1 MNHEY and CDR2 SVGAGI. The junction had 7 bases not matched to a gene; V was cut back by 2 bases and J by 3 bases. The CDR3 contains 17 residues. Template material for TCR beta VDJ and CDR3 profiling consisted of genomic DNA. TCRdb processed the reads anew with MiXCR; each CDR3 protein has one entry. The profile shows 160,000 or so distinct CDR3 sequences, around 50% of them singletons. The chain has TRBV6-5 and TRBJ2-2; 9 nucleotides align to TRBD1. This TCR derives from a human donor with aplastic anemia. Input material: sorted CD4+, CD8+, or CD8+CD57+ T cells (not recorded which) from PBMCs. CDR3 sequence (DNA): TGTGCCAGCAGTTACCCCGGGGGACAGGGCCACACCGGGGAGCTGTTTTTT. Protein sequence: CASSYPGGQGHTGELFF.